This paragraph reports one TCR beta chain. The data were taken from a study of blood T cell repertoires in COVID-19. Assay used: immunoSEQ multiplex PCR; TCRdb lists only in-frame clones, some missing. The sample carries around 260,000 clones, over 80% recorded once. This CDR3 has 17 amino acids. The germline V gene encodes CDR1 SGHTA and CDR2 FQGNSA. Trimming left V 3 bases short and J 4 bases short, with 22 bases between. This receptor was obtained from a man in his sixties who had recovered from COVID-19. The sample taken for sequencing was peripheral blood. The chain couples TRBV7-2 to TRBJ2-7, with TRBD1 as a possible D gene (5 bases). The CDR3 region has the DNA TGTGCCAGCAGCTTGGGGCCCTCCCCCACAGGAGCTTACGAGCAGTACTTC. Amino acid sequence: CASSLGPSPTGAYEQYF.